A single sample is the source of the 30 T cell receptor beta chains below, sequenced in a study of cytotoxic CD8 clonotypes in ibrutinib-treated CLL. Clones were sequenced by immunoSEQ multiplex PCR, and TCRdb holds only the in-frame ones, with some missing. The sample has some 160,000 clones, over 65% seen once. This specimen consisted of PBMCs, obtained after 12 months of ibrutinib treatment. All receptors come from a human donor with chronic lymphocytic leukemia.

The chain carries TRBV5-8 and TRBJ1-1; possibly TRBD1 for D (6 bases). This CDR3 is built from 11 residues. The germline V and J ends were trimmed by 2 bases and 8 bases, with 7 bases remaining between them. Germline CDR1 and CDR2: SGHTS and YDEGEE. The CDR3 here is CASSFGTEAFF. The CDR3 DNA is TGTGCCAGCAGCTTTGGGACAGAAGCTTTCTTT.

The CDR3 coding sequence is TGTGCCAGCAGCGTCGCCGAGACCCAGTACTTC. Its protein is CASSVAETQYF. This chain uses TRBV7-2 with TRBJ2-5; D is unresolved. The V gene lost 5 bases and the J gene lost 5 bases, with 6 bases spanning the gap. Germline CDR1 reads SGHTA; CDR2 reads FQGNSA. The CDR3 extends over 11 amino acids.

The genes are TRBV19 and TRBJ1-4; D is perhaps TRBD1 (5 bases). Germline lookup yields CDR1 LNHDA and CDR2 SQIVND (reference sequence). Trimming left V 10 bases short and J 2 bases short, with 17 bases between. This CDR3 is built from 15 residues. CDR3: CATTLGGRTNEKLFF. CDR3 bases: TGTGCCACCACCCTGGGGGGACGGACTAATGAAAAACTGTTTTTT.

The CDR3 loop reads CASSFQGDSPLHF. The CDR3 DNA sequence: TGCGCCAGCTCCTTCCAGGGTGATTCACCCCTCCACTTT. The rearrangement joins TRBV5-1 to TRBJ1-6; D perhaps matches TRBD1 (5 bases). Germline V lookup: CDR1 SGHRS, CDR2 YFSETQ. Trimming stripped 7 bases from V and 8 bases from J, with 13 bases between. The CDR3 length is 13 residues.

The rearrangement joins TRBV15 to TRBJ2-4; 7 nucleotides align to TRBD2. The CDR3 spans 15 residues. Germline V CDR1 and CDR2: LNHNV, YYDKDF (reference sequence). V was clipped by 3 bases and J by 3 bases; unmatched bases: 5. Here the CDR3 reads CATSSQRDFKNIQYF. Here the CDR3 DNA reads TGTGCCACCAGCAGCCAGCGGGACTTCAAAAACATTCAGTACTTC.

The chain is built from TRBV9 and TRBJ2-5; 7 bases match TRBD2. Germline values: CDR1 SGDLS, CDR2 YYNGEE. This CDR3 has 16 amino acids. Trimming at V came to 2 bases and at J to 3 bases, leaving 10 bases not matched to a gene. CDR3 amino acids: CASSVSGGRVEETQYF. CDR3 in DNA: TGTGCCAGCAGCGTGTCGGGGGGTAGAGTGGAAGAGACCCAGTACTTC.

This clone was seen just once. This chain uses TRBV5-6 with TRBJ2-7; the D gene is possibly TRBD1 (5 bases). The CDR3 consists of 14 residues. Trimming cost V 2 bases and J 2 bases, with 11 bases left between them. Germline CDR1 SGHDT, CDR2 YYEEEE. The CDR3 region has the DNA TGTGCCAGCAGCTTCAGGGTAGGGCCCTACGAGCAGTACTTC. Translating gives CASSFRVGPYEQYF.

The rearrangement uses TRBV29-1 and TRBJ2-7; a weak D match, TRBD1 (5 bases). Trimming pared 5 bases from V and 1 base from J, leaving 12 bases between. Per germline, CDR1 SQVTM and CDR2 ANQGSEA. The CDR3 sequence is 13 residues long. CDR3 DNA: TGCAGCGTTAGTAGGGGAAGATCCTACGAGCAGTACTTC. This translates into CSVSRGRSYEQYF.

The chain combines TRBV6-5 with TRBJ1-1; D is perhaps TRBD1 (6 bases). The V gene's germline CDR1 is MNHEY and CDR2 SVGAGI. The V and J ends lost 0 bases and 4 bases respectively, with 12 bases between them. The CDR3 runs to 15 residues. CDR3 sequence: CASSYSQGGGTEAFF. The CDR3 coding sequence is TGTGCCAGCAGTTACTCTCAGGGAGGGGGCACTGAAGCTTTCTTT.

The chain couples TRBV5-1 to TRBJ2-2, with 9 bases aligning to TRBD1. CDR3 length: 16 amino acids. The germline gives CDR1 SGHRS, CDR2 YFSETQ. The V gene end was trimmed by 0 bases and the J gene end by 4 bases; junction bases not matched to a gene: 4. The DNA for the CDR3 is TGCGCCAGCAGCTTGGGCGGACAGGGGCCCACCGGGGAGCTGTTTTTT. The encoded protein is CASSLGGQGPTGELFF.

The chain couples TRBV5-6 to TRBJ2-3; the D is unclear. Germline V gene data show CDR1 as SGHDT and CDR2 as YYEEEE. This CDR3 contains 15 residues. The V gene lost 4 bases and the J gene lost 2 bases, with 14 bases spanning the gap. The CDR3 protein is CASSKTSAFTDTQYF. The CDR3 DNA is TGTGCCAGCAGCAAGACAAGTGCTTTCACAGATACGCAGTATTTT.

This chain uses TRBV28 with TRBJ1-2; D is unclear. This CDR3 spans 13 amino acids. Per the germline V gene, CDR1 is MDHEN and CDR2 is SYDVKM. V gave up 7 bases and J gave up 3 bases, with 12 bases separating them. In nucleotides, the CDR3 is TGTGCCAGCACCGAGGACCGCTACTATGGCTACACCTTC. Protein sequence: CASTEDRYYGYTF.

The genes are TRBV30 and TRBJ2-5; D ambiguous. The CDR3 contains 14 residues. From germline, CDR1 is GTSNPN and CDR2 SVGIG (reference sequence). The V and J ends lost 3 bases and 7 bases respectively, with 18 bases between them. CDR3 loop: CAWSPLPRPRTQYF. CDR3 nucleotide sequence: TGTGCCTGGAGCCCCCTCCCCAGGCCTCGGACCCAGTACTTC.

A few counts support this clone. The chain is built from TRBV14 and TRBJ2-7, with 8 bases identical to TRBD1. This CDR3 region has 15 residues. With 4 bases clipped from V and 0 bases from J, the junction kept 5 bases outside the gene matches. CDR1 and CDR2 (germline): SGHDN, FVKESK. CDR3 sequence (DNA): TGTGCCAGCAGCCCCCCCGGGACAGGCTCCTACGAGCAGTACTTC. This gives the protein CASSPPGTGSYEQYF.

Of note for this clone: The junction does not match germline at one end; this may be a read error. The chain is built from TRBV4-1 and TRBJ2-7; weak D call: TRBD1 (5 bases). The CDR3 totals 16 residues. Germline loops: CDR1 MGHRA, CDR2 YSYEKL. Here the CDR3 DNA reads TGCGCCAGCAGCCACTCTCCTAGGGGTGGCTCCAACGAGCAGTACTTC. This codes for CASSHSPRGGSNEQYF.

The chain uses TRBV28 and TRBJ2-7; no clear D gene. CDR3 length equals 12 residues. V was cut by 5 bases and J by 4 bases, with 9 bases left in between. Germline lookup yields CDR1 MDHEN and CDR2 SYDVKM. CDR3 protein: CASSNPGYEQYF. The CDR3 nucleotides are TGTGCCAGCAGTAATCCAGGTTACGAGCAGTACTTC.

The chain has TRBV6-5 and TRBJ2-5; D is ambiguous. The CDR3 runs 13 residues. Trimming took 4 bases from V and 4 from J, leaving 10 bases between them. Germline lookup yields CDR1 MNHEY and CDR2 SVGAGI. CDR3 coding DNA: TGTGCCAGCAGTTCAGACATGAGAGAGACCCAGTACTTC. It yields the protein CASSSDMRETQYF.

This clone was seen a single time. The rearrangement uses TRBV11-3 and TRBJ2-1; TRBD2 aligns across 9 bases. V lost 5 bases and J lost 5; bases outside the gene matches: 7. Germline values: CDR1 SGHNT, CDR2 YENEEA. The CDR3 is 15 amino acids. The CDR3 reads CASSPGTSIHNEQFF. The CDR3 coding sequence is TGTGCCAGCAGCCCCGGGACTAGCATCCACAATGAGCAGTTCTTC.

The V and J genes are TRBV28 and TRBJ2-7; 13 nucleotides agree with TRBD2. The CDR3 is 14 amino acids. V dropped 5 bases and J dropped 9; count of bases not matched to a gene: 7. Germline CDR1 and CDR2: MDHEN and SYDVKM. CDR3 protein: CASSARLAGGGQYF. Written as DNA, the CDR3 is TGTGCCAGCAGTGCCCGACTAGCGGGAGGAGGGCAGTACTTC. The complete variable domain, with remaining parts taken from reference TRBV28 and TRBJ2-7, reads DVKVTQSSRYLVKRTGEKVFLECVQDMDHENMFWYRQDPGLGLRLIYFSYDVKMKEKGDIPEGYSVSREKKERFSLILESASTNQTSMYLCASSARLAGGGQYFGPGTRLTVT.

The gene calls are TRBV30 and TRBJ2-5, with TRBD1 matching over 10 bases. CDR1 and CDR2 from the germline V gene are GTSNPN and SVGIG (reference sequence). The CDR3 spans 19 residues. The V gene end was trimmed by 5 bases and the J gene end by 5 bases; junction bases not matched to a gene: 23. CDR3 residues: CAWGPGTGVFGGLRETQYF. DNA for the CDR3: TGTGCCTGGGGCCCCGGGACAGGGGTATTCGGGGGTTTACGGGAGACCCAGTACTTC.

CDR3 loop: CASHPPGAKETQYF. The DNA for the CDR3 is TGTGCCAGTCATCCCCCGGGGGCAAAAGAGACCCAGTACTTC. This chain uses TRBV5-4 with TRBJ2-5; D possibly uses TRBD1 or TRBD2 (6 bases each). The germline gives CDR1 SGHNT, CDR2 YYREEE (reference sequence). This CDR3 is 14 amino acids long. Trimming stripped 8 bases from V and 3 bases from J, with 17 bases between.

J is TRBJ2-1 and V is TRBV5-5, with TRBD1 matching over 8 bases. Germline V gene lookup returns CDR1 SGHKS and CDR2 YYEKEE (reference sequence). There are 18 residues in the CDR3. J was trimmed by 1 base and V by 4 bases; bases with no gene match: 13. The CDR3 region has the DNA TGTGCCAGCAGCATCGACGGACAGGGTAGAGGGTCCTACAATGAGCAGTTCTTC. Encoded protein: CASSIDGQGRGSYNEQFF.

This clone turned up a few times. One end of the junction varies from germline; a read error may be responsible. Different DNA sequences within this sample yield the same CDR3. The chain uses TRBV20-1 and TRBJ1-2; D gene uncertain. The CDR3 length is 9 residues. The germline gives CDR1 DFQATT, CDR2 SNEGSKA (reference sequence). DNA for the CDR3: TGCAGTGCTAATTATGGCTACACCTTC. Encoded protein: CSANYGYTF.

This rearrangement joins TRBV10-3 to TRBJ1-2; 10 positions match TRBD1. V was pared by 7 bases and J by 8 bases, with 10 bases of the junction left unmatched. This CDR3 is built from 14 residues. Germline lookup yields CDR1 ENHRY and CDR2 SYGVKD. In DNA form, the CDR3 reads TGTGCCATCAAGGCGACAGGGGGCTTTCGAGGCTACACCTTC. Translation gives CAIKATGGFRGYTF.

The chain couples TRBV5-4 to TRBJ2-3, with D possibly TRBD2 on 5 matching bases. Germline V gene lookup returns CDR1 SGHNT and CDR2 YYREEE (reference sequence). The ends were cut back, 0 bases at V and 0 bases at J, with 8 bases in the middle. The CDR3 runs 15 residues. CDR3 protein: CASSLGRASTDTQYF. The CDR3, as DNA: TGTGCCAGCAGCTTGGGGCGGGCGAGCACAGATACGCAGTATTTT.

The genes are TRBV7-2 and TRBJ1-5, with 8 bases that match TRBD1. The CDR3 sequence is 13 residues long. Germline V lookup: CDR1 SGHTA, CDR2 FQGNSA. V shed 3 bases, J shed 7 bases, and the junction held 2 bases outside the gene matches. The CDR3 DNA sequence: TGTGCCAGCAGCTTTCGGGACAGGCAGCCCCAGCATTTT. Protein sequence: CASSFRDRQPQHF. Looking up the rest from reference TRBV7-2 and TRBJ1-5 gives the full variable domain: GAGVSQSPSNKVTEKGKDVELRCDPISGHTALYWYRQSLGQGLEFLIYFQGNSAPDKSGLPSDRFSAERTGGSVSTLTIQRTQQEDSAVYLCASSFRDRQPQHFGDGTRLSIL.

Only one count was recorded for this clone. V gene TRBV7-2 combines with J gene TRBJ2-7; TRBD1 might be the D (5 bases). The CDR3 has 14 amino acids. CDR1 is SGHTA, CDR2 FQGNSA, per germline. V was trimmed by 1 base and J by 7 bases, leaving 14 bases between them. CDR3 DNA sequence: TGTGCCAGCAGCTTAGGTGGCAGGGTAGGGGAGCAGTACTTC. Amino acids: CASSLGGRVGEQYF.

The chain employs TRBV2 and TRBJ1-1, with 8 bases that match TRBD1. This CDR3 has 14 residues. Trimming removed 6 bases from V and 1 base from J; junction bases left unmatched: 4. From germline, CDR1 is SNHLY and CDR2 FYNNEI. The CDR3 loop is CASRGQGRNTEAFF. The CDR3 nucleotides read TGTGCCAGCAGAGGACAGGGACGGAACACTGAAGCTTTCTTT.

The CDR3: CASSFDTTYGYTF. CDR3 bases: TGTGCCAGCAGCTTCGACACGACTTATGGCTACACCTTC. The chain joins TRBV7-9 to TRBJ1-2; D gene ambiguous. CDR3 length equals 13 residues. CDR1 and CDR2 from the germline V gene are SEHNR and FQNEAQ (reference sequence). V was shortened by 3 bases and J by 5 bases, with 10 bases between the two germline ends.

CDR3 nucleotides: TGTGCCAGCAGTCAAGGAACAGCTAGTAATGAAAAACTGTTTTTT. It codes for CASSQGTASNEKLFF. V and J are TRBV11-2 and TRBJ1-4; D is undetermined. The CDR3 sequence is 15 residues long. Germline CDR1 reads SGHAT; CDR2 reads FQNNGV. V shed 6 bases and J shed 4 bases, with 15 bases lying between them.